This T cell receptor (beta chain) was documented in a study of blood T cell repertoires in COVID-19. Study summary: T cells, B-cell-depleted T cells, or PBMCs supplied cDNA or gDNA.

Study processing details: Quantification of nucleated cells was approximated via reference gene primer amplification. Measured with immunoSEQ multiplex PCR; TCRdb has only the in-frame clones, and not every one. V and J calls and clone size are given by that table; D and trimming were obtained from the DNA. The table lists fewer than 35,000 clones, about 80% of them singletons. Sequencing was carried out using peripheral blood. This TCR was recovered from a man older than 75 with active or convalescent COVID-19.

CDR3 residues: CASTSGLGSNQPQHF. In DNA form, the CDR3 reads TGTGCCAGTACCTCGGGACTGGGAAGCAATCAGCCCCAGCATTTT. The chain couples TRBV19 to TRBJ1-5, with a tentative D call TRBD1 (5 bases). The CDR3 is 15 amino acids. Trimming shortened V by 7 bases and J by 1 base, and 14 bases separated the two germline ends. Germline V gene lookup returns CDR1 LNHDA and CDR2 SQIVND (reference sequence).